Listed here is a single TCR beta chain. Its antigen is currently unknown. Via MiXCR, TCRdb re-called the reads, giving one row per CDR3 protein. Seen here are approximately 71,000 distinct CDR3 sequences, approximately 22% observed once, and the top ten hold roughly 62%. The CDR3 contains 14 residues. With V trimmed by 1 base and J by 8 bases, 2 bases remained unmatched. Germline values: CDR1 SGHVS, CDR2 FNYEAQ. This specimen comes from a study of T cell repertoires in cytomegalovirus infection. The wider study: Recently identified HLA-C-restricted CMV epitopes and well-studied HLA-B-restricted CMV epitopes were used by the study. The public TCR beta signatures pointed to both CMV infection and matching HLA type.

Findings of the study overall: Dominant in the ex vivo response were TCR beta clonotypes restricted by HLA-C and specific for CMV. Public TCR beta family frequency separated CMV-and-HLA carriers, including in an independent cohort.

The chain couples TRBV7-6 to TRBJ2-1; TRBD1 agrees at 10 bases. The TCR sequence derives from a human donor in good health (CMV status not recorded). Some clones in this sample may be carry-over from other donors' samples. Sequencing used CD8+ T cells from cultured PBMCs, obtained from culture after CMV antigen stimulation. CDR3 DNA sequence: TGTGCCAGCAGCTTAGAGACAGGGGGCTATGAGCAGTTCTTC. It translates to CASSLETGGYEQFF.